This passage covers 10 T cell receptor beta chains from one sample sequenced in a study of T cell responses to AZD1222 COVID-19 vaccine (dated by TCRdb to about 2021). The sample's time point, from its label and the paper: about 28 days (+/-7) after the second vaccine dose. Library prep was done by the immunoSEQ multiplex PCR assay. TCRdb carries this immuneACCESS record with in-frame sequences only. Its versions omit some clonotypes, under half of them owing to an unresolved V gene in the studies checked, with the rest unexplained. The sample includes 180,000 or so clones, with approximately 89% observed a single time. The leading ten clones occupy 1.5% to 2% of the sample. Source: peripheral blood, taken 28 days after the second AZD1222 dose. These TCRs come from an adult who received the AZD1222 COVID-19 vaccine.

The chain links TRBV3-1 (or the pseudogene TRBV3-2) to TRBJ1-2, with 8 positions matching TRBD1. There are 14 residues in the CDR3. The germline V gene has CDR1 LGHDT and CDR2 YNNKEL (reference sequence). Unmatched junction bases numbered 6, after V lost 4 bases and J lost 5 bases. CDR3: CASSLRQGRYGYTF. DNA for the CDR3: TGTGCCAGCAGCCTACGACAGGGGAGGTATGGCTACACCTTC.

This clone was detected only once. The rearrangement links TRBV27 to TRBJ2-3; D gene ambiguous. With 4 bases removed from V and 6 bases from J, the gap between germline ends came to 14 bases. Per the germline V gene, CDR1 is MNHEY and CDR2 is SMNVEV (reference sequence). The CDR3 loop spans 14 amino acids. CDR3 sequence reads: CASSSSGPRDTQYF. The CDR3, as DNA: TGTGCCAGCAGTTCCTCCGGGCCCCGCGATACGCAGTATTTT.

This clone came up once. Other DNA sequences in this specimen translate into the identical CDR3. V usage is TRBV6-5 and J usage is TRBJ1-1; no clear D. Between the trimmed V and J ends, which lost 2 bases and 3 bases, there was a span of 7 bases. Germline V gene data show CDR1 as MNHEY and CDR2 as SVGAGI. The CDR3 consists of 13 residues. CDR3 nucleotide sequence: TGTGCCAGCAGTTACGGCGGGTACACTGAAGCTTTCTTT. This translates into CASSYGGYTEAFF.

CDR3 residues: CASSGSGNTGTDTQYF. The CDR3, as DNA: TGTGCCAGCAGTGGTAGCGGGAACACGGGCACAGATACGCAGTATTTT. V usage is TRBV2 and J usage is TRBJ2-3; TRBD2 aligns across 8 bases. Trimming removed 4 bases from V and 1 base from J; junction bases left unmatched: 7. The CDR3 sequence is 16 residues long. Germline V gene lookup returns CDR1 SNHLY and CDR2 FYNNEI.

The gene calls are TRBV25-1 and TRBJ1-3; unclear D gene. Trimming removed 5 bases at V and 0 bases at J, with 5 bases between. The CDR3 loop spans 13 amino acids. Germline lookup yields CDR1 MGHDK and CDR2 SYGVNS. CDR3: CASSIFSGNTIYF. DNA of the CDR3: TGTGCCAGCAGTATATTCTCTGGAAACACCATATATTTT.

The chain uses TRBV11-2 and TRBJ1-6; no firm D call. CDR1 is SGHAT, CDR2 FQNNGV, per germline. This CDR3 region has 17 residues. V was cut by 5 bases and J by 0 bases, with 14 bases left in between. CDR3 amino acids: CASSPHTGSSYNSPLHF. CDR3 nucleotide sequence: TGTGCCAGCAGCCCGCACACGGGGAGCTCCTATAATTCACCCCTCCACTTT.

CDR3 protein: CASSIEHHNTEAFF. The CDR3, as DNA: TGTGCCAGTAGTATAGAACACCACAACACTGAAGCTTTCTTT. The chain is built from TRBV19 and TRBJ1-1; D call uncertain. V was pared by 0 bases and J by 2 bases, with 7 bases between. The CDR3 spans 14 residues. Germline V gene data show CDR1 as LNHDA and CDR2 as SQIVND (reference sequence).

This chain uses TRBV12-3 or TRBV12-4 with TRBJ1-1, with D perhaps matching TRBD1 (5 bases). The CDR3 extends over 13 amino acids. The V end lost 2 bases, the J end lost 11 bases, and 15 bases lay between the germline ends. The CDR3 spells CASSLMVVGTAFF. The CDR3 DNA reads TGTGCCAGCAGTTTAATGGTCGTTGGGACGGCTTTCTTT.

The CDR3 spells CASSRGGTSYEQYF. CDR3 DNA: TGCGCCAGCAGCCGGGGTGGCACTTCTTACGAGCAGTACTTC. V gene TRBV4-1 combines with J gene TRBJ2-7, with no clear D. Germline V gene data show CDR1 as MGHRA and CDR2 as YSYEKL. Trimming stripped 4 bases from V and 4 bases from J, with 14 bases between. This CDR3 contains 14 residues.

The chain combines TRBV7-2 with TRBJ2-1, with 12 bases matching TRBD2. The CDR3 runs to 15 residues. After removal of 4 bases from V and 4 bases from J, the junction contained 2 bases not matched to a gene. The germline V gene has CDR1 SGHTA and CDR2 FQGNSA. Here the CDR3 reads CASSSTSGSYNEQFF. CDR3 coding DNA: TGTGCCAGCAGCTCGACTAGCGGGAGTTACAATGAGCAGTTCTTC.